This TCR beta chain was obtained from a study of OX40 agonist ivuxolimab in advanced cancers. The method was immunoSEQ multiplex PCR; TCRdb's version includes in-frame clones alone and lacks a portion of them. The table includes some 70,000 clones, around 82% detected once. V lost 7 bases to trimming and J lost 1 base, with 19 bases between them. Germline V gives CDR1 LNHDA, CDR2 SQIVND (reference sequence). This CDR3 comprises 16 residues. The TCR was taken from an adult with an advanced solid tumor such as melanoma, head and neck, liver or kidney cancer. The chain recombines TRBV19 with TRBJ1-2; D is undetermined. The material was CD4+ or CD8+ T cells sorted from blood, obtained in a trial of the OX40 agonist ivuxolimab. The CDR3 protein is CASISPRAGLNYGYTF. The DNA of the CDR3 is TGTGCCAGTATCTCCCCTCGGGCAGGACTTAACTATGGCTACACCTTC.